The clone carrying this T cell receptor beta chain has just a few counts. Its specificity is unknown. The study sequenced cultured CD4+ T cell DNA using the Oncomine TCR Beta short-read assay. TCRdb processed the PCR reads anew with MiXCR; each CDR3 protein has one entry. The sample yields about 8,600 distinct CDR3 sequences, less than 60% seen once. These data are taken from a study of vaccination and CD4 T cells after COVID-19. Study outcomes and limitations: Investigators enrolled relatively few convalescent patients and included no early post-infection timepoints.

Treatment: approximately nine-day PBMC culture with coronavirus spike peptide pools or control peptides (ViraFEST assay). CD4+ T lymphocytes from the unexposed donor were collected before the COVID-19 pandemic (2011-2018). Germline V gene lookup returns CDR1 SGHAT and CDR2 FQNNGV. The CDR3 has 13 amino acids. Trimming left V 1 base short and J 8 bases short, with 11 bases between. This sequence joins TRBV11-2 and TRBJ1-2; the D gene is possibly TRBD1 (6 bases). Sequencing was done on a sample of CD4+ T cells from blood, cultured in vitro. This clonotype originated in a human donor in good health. CDR3 DNA sequence: TGTGCCAGCAGCTTAGGATTGGGGGGCGGCTACACCTTC. This codes for CASSLGLGGGYTF.